One T cell receptor (beta chain) is described in this entry. The sample holds a few counts of this clonotype. Its antigen specificity is not known. Base qualities are not provided; no much larger clone lies one nucleotide away. This sample is part of a study of T-cell reconstitution after alpha-beta-depleted transplantation in children (dated by TCRdb to the mid-2010s). Regarding the complete study: T-cell immune reconstitution after TCRalphabeta/CD19-depleted allogeneic hematopoietic cell transplantation in children was quantitatively tracked in the study by means of TCR repertoire profiling.

The germline V gene provides CDR1 SGHRS and CDR2 YFSETQ. Reading from cysteine to phenylalanine, the CDR3 counts 17 amino acids. Just the 51-base CDR3 DNA is kept, in frame starting at base 1. The V end loses 4 bases and the J end loses 0 bases, and a stretch of 20 bases separates them. Library construction relied on PCR. Sequencing used an Illumina HiSeq 2500. TCR libraries were prepared with molecular barcoding, using unique molecular identifiers to normalize TCRbeta repertoire quantification. Clones were called with MiXCR by TCRdb after fastp trimmed the public reads at Q25, and only in-frame beta chains were retained. One record per CDR3 amino acid sequence lists the most common genes and DNA. This sample comprises 250,000 to 400,000 distinct CDR3 sequences, around 25% of them detected only once. The ten most abundant clones make up roughly 11% of the sample. The treatment or condition tag for this specimen amounts to: allogeneic hematopoietic cell transplantation with graft depleted of TCRalphabeta T cells and CD19 B cells. The children who served as transplant recipients had been given grafts of TCRalphabeta/CD19-depleted allogeneic hematopoietic cells.

The study at large found these results: Over the following months the frequencies of hyperexpanded clones went down, and after one year T-cell counts and TCRbeta diversity were mostly credited to newly produced T cells. The apparently early recovery of alphabetaT-cell counts about two months after transplant reportedly depended on only several hundred rapidly expanded clones that came from non-depleted graft cells. In some patients, the high TCRbeta diversity seen at day 60 was put down to recipient T cells and intrathymic progenitors that had survived conditioning.

The clonotype comes from a male patient younger than 18 who had a stem cell transplant for acute lymphoblastic leukemia, so the T cells may come from the graft donor. The sequence joins TRBV5-1 to TRBJ2-7; TRBD1 is perhaps the D gene, given 6 matching bases. The sequencing here drew on PBMCs, mostly from graft donor cells, taken 180 days after TCRalphabeta/CD19-depleted stem cell transplant. The sequenced DNA is TGCGCCAGCAGCAGCACAGGGAATCCCCTGGACTCCTACGAGCAGTACTTC. Its amino acids are CASSSTGNPLDSYEQYF. Outside the CDR3, residues come from the reference TRBV5-1 and TRBJ2-7 proteins, so the full variable domain is: KAGVTQTPRYLIKTRGQQVTLSCSPISGHRSVSWYQQTPGQGLQFLFEYFSETQRNKGNFPGRFSGRQFSNSRSEMNVSTLELGDSALYLCASSSTGNPLDSYEQYFGPGTRLTVT.